This T cell receptor (beta chain) emerged from a study of read filtering for tumor transcriptome and immune sequencing. Bone marrow was sampled from every patient at the time of active disease. Germline V gene lookup returns CDR1 SGHTA and CDR2 FQGNSA. The CDR3 covers 15 residues. Trimming removed 4 bases from V and 6 bases from J, with 18 bases in between. Study results and limitations: IR-seq and RNA-seq agreed better without single-read clonotypes.

Molecular barcoded adaptors covering alpha/delta and beta/gamma chains were used on about 390 ng RNA. TCRdb reanalysed the reads using MiXCR and keeps one entry per CDR3 protein. The sample lists 94,000 or so distinct CDR3 sequences, approximately 13% occurring once. This clonotype was detected many times. Its antigen is as yet unknown. The origin of this receptor is a donor aged 40 or over with multiple myeloma. The V call is TRBV7-2, the J call TRBJ1-1; D gene uncertain. Specimen: a population of CD138-negative cells sorted from bone marrow. The CDR3 nucleotides read TGTGCCAGCAGCTCGACCAAACATTTCAGTCCTGAAGCTTTCTTT. This translates into CASSSTKHFSPEAFF.